A single sample is the source of the 16 T cell receptor beta chains below, sequenced in a study of T cell repertoires in cytomegalovirus infection (dated by TCRdb to the late 2010s). The reads were generated on an Illumina HiSeq 1500. TCRdb applied fastp at Q25 and MiXCR to the public reads, then kept only in-frame beta chains. Under each unique CDR3 protein, matching rows form one entry showing the most common genes and DNA. The sample yields about 530,000 distinct CDR3 sequences; about 26% were counted once. The top ten constitute roughly an eighth of the sample. Sequencing was performed on PBMCs. All receptors derive from a human donor in good health (CMV status not recorded). Some clones in this sample may be carry-over from other donors' samples.

The chain links TRBV11-3 to TRBJ2-1; TRBD2 matches at 11 bases. The trim removed 3 bases at V and 9 bases at J, leaving 13 bases unmatched. This CDR3 region has 17 residues. Germline loops: CDR1 SGHNT, CDR2 YENEEA. The CDR3 nucleotides read TGTGCCAGCAGCTTTATGATTAGCGGGAGGGCCTGGGGTGAGCAGTTCTTC. Residues: CASSFMISGRAWGEQFF.

A remark on this clonotype: A much larger clonotype is one base distant, so this may be a read error. This sequence joins TRBV7-8 and TRBJ1-4; perhaps TRBD1 as D (5 bases). This CDR3 region has 13 residues. V dropped 8 bases and J dropped 4 bases, with 11 bases sitting between them. Germline CDR1 is SGHVS and CDR2 is FQNEAQ. In nucleotides, the CDR3 is TGTGCCAGCTGGGACGGCCATAATGAAAAACTGTTTTTT. It specifies CASWDGHNEKLFF. Full variable domain (rest looked up from reference TRBV7-8 and TRBJ1-4): GAGVSQSPRYKVAKRGQDVALRCDPISGHVSLFWYQQALGQGPEFLTYFQNEAQLDKSGLPSDRFFAERPEGSVSTLKIQRTQQEDSAVYLCASWDGHNEKLFFGSGTQLSVL.

The V gene is TRBV9, the J gene TRBJ2-1, with unresolved D. V was shortened by 4 bases and J by 2 bases, with 19 bases between the two germline ends. The CDR3 covers 17 residues. CDR1 SGDLS and CDR2 YYNGEE come from the germline V gene. CDR3: CASSPLPGQKTYNEQFF. The CDR3 DNA reads TGTGCCAGCAGCCCCCTCCCCGGTCAGAAAACCTACAATGAGCAGTTCTTC.

This clonotype occurred a few times. The V call is TRBV20-1, the J call TRBJ2-7; 8 positions match TRBD2. Germline assignment: CDR1 DFQATT and CDR2 SNEGSKA (reference sequence). V dropped 6 bases and J dropped 0; count of bases not matched to a gene: 4. There are 13 residues in the CDR3. DNA for the CDR3: TGCAGTGCCCCCGGGACTAGCTCCTACGAGCAGTACTTC. It is translated as CSAPGTSSYEQYF.

V gene TRBV4-1 combines with J gene TRBJ1-4, with 8 bases fitting TRBD1. After removal of 1 base from V and 12 bases from J, the junction contained 4 bases not matched to a gene. Germline assignment: CDR1 MGHRA and CDR2 YSYEKL. The CDR3 runs to 13 residues. CDR3 in amino acids: CASSQADRGELFF. As DNA, the CDR3 is TGCGCCAGCAGCCAAGCCGACAGGGGAGAACTGTTTTTT.

This clonotype showed up just a few times. The chain is built from TRBV7-2 and TRBJ2-5, with 10 bases lining up with TRBD2. This CDR3 contains 15 residues. Trimming cost V 7 bases and J 4 bases; bases outside gene matches: 9. CDR1 and CDR2 (germline): SGHTA, FQGNSA. The DNA for the CDR3 is TGTGCCAGCACCAGCGGGAGGGCCGGGACAGAGACCCAGTACTTC. The encoded protein is CASTSGRAGTETQYF.

The chain employs TRBV29-1 and TRBJ2-1, with 9 bases lining up with TRBD2. The CDR3 contains 15 residues. Germline V gene lookup returns CDR1 SQVTM and CDR2 ANQGSEA. V lost 6 bases to trimming and J lost 9 bases; unmatched junction nucleotides: 15. The CDR3 protein is CSVPRSLAGWGEQFF. In DNA, the CDR3 is TGCAGCGTCCCCCGAAGTCTAGCGGGATGGGGTGAGCAGTTCTTC.

DNA for the CDR3: TGTGCCAGCAGCAACAGGGAGGGATCTGAAGCTTTCTTT. Its protein product is CASSNREGSEAFF. V gene TRBV7-3 combines with J gene TRBJ1-1; weak D call: TRBD1 (6 bases). The CDR3 has 13 amino acids. V lost 5 bases and J lost 6, with 13 bases in between. The germline V gene encodes CDR1 SGHTA and CDR2 FQGTGA.

The CDR3 spells CAISELAGYYNEQFF. In DNA, the CDR3 is TGTGCCATCAGTGAGCTAGCGGGGTACTACAATGAGCAGTTCTTC. The rearrangement joins TRBV10-3 to TRBJ2-1; 9 bases fit TRBD2. The ends lost 2 bases at V and 3 bases at J; junction bases unmatched: 2. Germline CDR1 is ENHRY and CDR2 is SYGVKD. The CDR3 length is 15 residues.

CDR3 sequence: CSARDLKRNVYNEQFF. In DNA, the CDR3 is TGCAGTGCTAGAGATCTCAAGCGGAACGTATACAATGAGCAGTTCTTC. V is TRBV20-1 and J is TRBJ2-1, with D possibly being TRBD2 (5 bases). V gave up 0 bases and J gave up 4 bases, with 16 bases separating them. This CDR3 is 16 amino acids long. Germline lookup yields CDR1 DFQATT and CDR2 SNEGSKA (reference sequence).

This sequence joins TRBV25-1 and TRBJ1-5, with 8 bases matching TRBD1. V shed 4 bases, J shed 6 bases, and the junction held 14 bases outside the gene matches. From germline, CDR1 is MGHDK and CDR2 SYGVNS. This CDR3 has 17 residues. The CDR3 sequence is CASSASPTRGRVQPQHF. In DNA form, the CDR3 reads TGTGCCAGCAGTGCCTCTCCCACCAGGGGGCGGGTTCAGCCCCAGCATTTT.

The chain employs TRBV6-1 and TRBJ2-3; no clear D gene. The CDR3 runs to 14 residues. CDR1 and CDR2 from the germline V gene are MNHNS and SASEGT. The V and J ends lost 0 bases and 2 bases respectively, with 6 bases between them. CDR3 sequence reads: CASSEAYFTDTQYF. CDR3 in DNA: TGTGCCAGCAGTGAAGCGTATTTCACAGATACGCAGTATTTT.

This sequence joins TRBV19 and TRBJ2-5; 11 nucleotides line up with TRBD2. Trimming cost V 8 bases and J 4 bases; bases outside gene matches: 9. The CDR3 consists of 15 residues. The germline V gene has CDR1 LNHDA and CDR2 SQIVND (reference sequence). The CDR3 nucleotides read TGTGCCAGTCTTAATAGCGGGAGGGCCGGAGAGACCCAGTACTTC. The encoded protein is CASLNSGRAGETQYF.

The table lists this clonotype with many counts. The chain joins TRBV7-2 to TRBJ2-2; 7 bases map to TRBD2. Trimming cost V 1 base and J 6 bases; bases outside gene matches: 5. CDR1 SGHTA and CDR2 FQGNSA come from the germline V gene. CDR3 length: 15 amino acids. The CDR3 DNA follows: TGTGCCAGCAGCTTAGGGGGAGGGCCGTCCGGGGAGCTGTTTTTT. This encodes CASSLGGGPSGELFF. Variable domain in full (rest from reference TRBV7-2 and TRBJ2-2): GAGVSQSPSNKVTEKGKDVELRCDPISGHTALYWYRQSLGQGLEFLIYFQGNSAPDKSGLPSDRFSAERTGGSVSTLTIQRTQQEDSAVYLCASSLGGGPSGELFFGEGSRLTVL.

This clonotype appeared many times. The V call is TRBV27, the J call TRBJ1-2, with a weak D call TRBD1 (6 bases). The V end lost 6 bases, the J end lost 4 bases, and 12 bases lay between the germline ends. The germline gives CDR1 MNHEY, CDR2 SMNVEV (reference sequence). CDR3 length equals 13 residues. The CDR3 is CASRGGGRYGYTF. The CDR3 DNA follows: TGTGCCAGCAGAGGTGGGGGCCGCTATGGCTACACCTTC.

V usage is TRBV27 and J usage is TRBJ1-5, with D possibly matching TRBD1 (6 bases). Trimming removed 5 bases from V and 4 bases from J, with 18 bases in between. The V gene's germline CDR1 is MNHEY and CDR2 SMNVEV (reference sequence). The CDR3 has 16 amino acids. CDR3 residues: CASSASGLGGNQPQHF. The CDR3 DNA follows: TGTGCCAGCAGTGCCTCCGGGCTAGGGGGAAATCAGCCCCAGCATTTT.